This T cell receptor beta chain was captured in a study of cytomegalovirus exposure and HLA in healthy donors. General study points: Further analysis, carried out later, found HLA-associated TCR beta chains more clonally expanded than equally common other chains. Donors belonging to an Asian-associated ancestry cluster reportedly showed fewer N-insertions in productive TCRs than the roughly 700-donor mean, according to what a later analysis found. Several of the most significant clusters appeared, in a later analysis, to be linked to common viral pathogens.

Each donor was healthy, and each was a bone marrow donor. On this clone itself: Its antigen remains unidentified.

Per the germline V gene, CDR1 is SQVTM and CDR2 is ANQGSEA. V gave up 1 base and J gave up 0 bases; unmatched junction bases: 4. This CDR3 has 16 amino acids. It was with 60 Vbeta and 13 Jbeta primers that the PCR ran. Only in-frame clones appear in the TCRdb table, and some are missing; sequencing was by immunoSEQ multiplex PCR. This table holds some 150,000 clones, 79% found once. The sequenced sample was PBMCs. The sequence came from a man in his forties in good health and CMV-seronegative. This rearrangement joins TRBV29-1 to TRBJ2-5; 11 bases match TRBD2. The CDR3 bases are TGCAGCGTTGAAGCCGGGACTAGCGGATACCAAGAGACCCAGTACTTC. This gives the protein CSVEAGTSGYQETQYF.